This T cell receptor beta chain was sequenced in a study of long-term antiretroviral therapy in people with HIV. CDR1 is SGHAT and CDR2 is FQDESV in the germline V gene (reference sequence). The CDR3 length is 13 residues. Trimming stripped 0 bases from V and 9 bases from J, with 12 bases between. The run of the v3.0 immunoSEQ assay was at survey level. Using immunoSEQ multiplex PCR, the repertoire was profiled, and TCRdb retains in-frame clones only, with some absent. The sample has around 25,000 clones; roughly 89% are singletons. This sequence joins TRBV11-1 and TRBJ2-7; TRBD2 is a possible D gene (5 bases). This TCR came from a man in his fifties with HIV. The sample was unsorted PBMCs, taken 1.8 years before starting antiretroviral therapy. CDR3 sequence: CASSLAEEATQYF. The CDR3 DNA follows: TGTGCCAGCAGCTTAGCGGAGGAAGCGACGCAGTACTTC.